The source of this T cell receptor (beta chain) is a study of blood T cell repertoires in COVID-19. Libraries were prepared by immunoSEQ multiplex PCR; TCRdb keeps only in-frame clonotypes and omits some of them. The table includes roughly 100,000 clones, 85% to 90% detected once. The germline V gene has CDR1 MNHEY and CDR2 SVGAGI. The CDR3 extends over 15 amino acids. V shed 7 bases, J shed 2 bases, and the junction held 9 bases outside the gene matches. Sequencing was done on a sample of peripheral blood. This sequence was found in a human donor in a cohort sampled during active COVID-19. The V gene is TRBV6-5, the J gene TRBJ2-3, with 7 bases fitting TRBD1. In nucleotides, the CDR3 is TGTGCCAGCAAAGGATGGGGACAGTACACAGATACGCAGTATTTT. This codes for CASKGWGQYTDTQYF.